This T cell receptor beta chain was recorded in a study of technical replicates of blood from a few donors. Using immunoSEQ multiplex PCR, the repertoire was profiled, and TCRdb retains in-frame clones only, with some absent. The sample lists some 76,000 clones, roughly 98% occurring once. The sample holds one count of this clone. The CDR3 is 12 amino acids. Germline V CDR1 and CDR2: SGHVS, FQNEAQ. Trimming took off 1 base at V and 5 bases at J, with 6 bases between the two ends. The chain recombines TRBV7-8 with TRBJ2-7, with D possibly TRBD1 on 5 matching bases. The source is a human donor in good health. The sample comprised T cells isolated from PBMCs. This CDR3 is CASSLDRNEQYF. CDR3 nucleotides: TGTGCCAGCAGCTTAGACAGGAACGAGCAGTACTTC.